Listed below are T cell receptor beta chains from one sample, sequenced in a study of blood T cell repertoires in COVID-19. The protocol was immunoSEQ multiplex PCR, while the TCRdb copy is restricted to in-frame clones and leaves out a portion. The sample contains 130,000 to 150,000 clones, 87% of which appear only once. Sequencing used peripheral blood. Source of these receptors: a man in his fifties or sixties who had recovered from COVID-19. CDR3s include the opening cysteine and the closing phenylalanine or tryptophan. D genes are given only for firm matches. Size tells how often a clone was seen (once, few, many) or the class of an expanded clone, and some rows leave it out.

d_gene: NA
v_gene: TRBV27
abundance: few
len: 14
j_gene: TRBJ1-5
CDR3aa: CASSPTSTAQPQHF
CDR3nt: TGTGCCAGCAGTCCTACATCGACAGCTCAGCCCCAGCATTTT

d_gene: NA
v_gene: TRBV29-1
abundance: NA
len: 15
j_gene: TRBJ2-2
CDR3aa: CSVERGRGRTGELFF
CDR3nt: TGCAGCGTTGAACGGGGCAGGGGTCGAACCGGGGAGCTGTTTTTT

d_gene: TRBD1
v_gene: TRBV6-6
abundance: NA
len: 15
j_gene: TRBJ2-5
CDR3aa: CASRPLVQGGETQYF
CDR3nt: TGTGCCAGCAGGCCGCTAGTACAGGGGGGAGAGACCCAGTACTTC

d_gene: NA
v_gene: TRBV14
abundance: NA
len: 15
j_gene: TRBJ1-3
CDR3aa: CASSQGSSSGNTIYF
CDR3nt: TGTGCCAGCAGCCAAGGGTCGAGCTCTGGAAACACCATATATTTT

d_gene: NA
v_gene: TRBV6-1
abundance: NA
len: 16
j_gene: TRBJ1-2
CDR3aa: CASSEAVSGLQYGYTF
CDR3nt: TGTGCCAGCAGTGAAGCAGTTTCGGGACTCCAGTATGGCTACACCTTC

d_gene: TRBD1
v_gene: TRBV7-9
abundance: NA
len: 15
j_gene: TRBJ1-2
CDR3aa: CASSLRQGALGGYTF
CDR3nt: TGTGCCAGCAGCTTACGACAGGGGGCGCTTGGTGGCTACACCTTC

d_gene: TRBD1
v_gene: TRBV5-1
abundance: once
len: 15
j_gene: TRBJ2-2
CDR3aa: CASSSQGQGAGELFF
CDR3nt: TGCGCCAGCAGCTCGCAGGGACAGGGGGCCGGGGAGCTGTTTTTT

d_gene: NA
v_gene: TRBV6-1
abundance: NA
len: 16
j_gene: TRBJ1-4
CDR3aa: CASSARGHRTNEKLFF
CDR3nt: TGTGCCAGCAGTGCGAGGGGACATCGGACTAATGAAAAACTGTTTTTT

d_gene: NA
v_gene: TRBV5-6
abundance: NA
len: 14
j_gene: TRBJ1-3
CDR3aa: CASREGGYGNTIYF
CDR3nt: TGTGCCAGCAGGGAAGGGGGTTATGGAAACACCATATATTTT

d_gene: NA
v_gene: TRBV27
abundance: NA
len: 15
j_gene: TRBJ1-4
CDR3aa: CASSSLGGSGEKLFF
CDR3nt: TGTGCCAGCAGTTCCCTAGGAGGGAGTGGTGAAAAACTGTTTTTT

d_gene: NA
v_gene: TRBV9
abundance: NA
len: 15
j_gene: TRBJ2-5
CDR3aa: CASSVGAGIEETQYF
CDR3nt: TGTGCCAGCAGCGTAGGTGCGGGAATTGAAGAGACCCAGTACTTC

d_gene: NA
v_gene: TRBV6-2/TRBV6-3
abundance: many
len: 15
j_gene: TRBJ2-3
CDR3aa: CASSYGGGEADTQYF
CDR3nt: TGTGCCAGCAGTTACGGGGGCGGAGAGGCAGATACGCAGTATTTT

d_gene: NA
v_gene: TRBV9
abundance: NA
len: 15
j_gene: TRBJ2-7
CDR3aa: CASSITDRPTYEQYF
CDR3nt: TGTGCCAGCAGCATCACTGACAGGCCCACCTACGAGCAGTACTTC

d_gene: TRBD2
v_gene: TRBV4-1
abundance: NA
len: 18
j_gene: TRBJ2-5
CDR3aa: CASSQEYMMRGGMETQYF
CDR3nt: TGCGCCAGCAGCCAAGAGTATATGATGCGGGGGGGAATGGAGACCCAGTACTTC

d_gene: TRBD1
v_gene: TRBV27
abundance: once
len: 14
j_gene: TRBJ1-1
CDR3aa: CASSWTGSNTEAFF
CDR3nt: TGTGCCAGCAGTTGGACAGGAAGTAACACTGAAGCTTTCTTT

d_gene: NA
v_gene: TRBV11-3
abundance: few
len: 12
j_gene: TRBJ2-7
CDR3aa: CASSSQGGEQYF
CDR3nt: TGTGCCAGCAGCTCACAGGGTGGGGAGCAGTACTTC

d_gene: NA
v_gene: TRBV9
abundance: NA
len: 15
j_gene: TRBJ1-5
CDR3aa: CASSEGGGTHQPQHF
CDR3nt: TGTGCCAGCAGCGAAGGAGGAGGTACGCATCAGCCCCAGCATTTT

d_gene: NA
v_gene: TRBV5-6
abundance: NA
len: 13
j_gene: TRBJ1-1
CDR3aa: CASSQIGGDEAFF
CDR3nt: TGTGCCAGCAGCCAAATAGGGGGTGATGAAGCTTTCTTT

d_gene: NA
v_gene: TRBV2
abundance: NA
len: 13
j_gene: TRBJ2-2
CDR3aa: CASSEESGGELFF
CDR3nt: TGTGCCAGCAGTGAAGAGTCGGGCGGGGAGCTGTTTTTT

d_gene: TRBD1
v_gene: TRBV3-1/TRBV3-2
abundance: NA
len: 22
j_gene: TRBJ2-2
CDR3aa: CASSQDMPPGTGGCRNTGELFF
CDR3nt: TGTGCCAGCAGCCAAGATATGCCCCCCGGGACAGGGGGCTGCAGGAACACCGGGGAGCTGTTTTTT

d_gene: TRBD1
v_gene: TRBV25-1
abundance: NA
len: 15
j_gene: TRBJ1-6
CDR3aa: CASNKGQGRNSPLHF
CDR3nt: TGTGCCAGCAACAAAGGACAGGGCAGAAATTCACCCCTCCACTTT

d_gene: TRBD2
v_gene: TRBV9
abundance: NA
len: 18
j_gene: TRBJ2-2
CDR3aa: CASSPRTSGGAGPGELFF
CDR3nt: TGTGCCAGCAGCCCACGGACTAGCGGGGGGGCCGGGCCCGGGGAGCTGTTTTTT

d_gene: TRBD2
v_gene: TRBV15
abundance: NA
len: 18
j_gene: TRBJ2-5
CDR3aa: CATSRDPVGLAGRETQYF
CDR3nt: TGTGCCACCAGCAGAGATCCGGTGGGACTAGCGGGTCGAGAGACCCAGTACTTC

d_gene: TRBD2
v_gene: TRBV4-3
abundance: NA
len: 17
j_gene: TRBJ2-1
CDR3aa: CASSQVRRGGPYNEQFF
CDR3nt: TGCGCCAGCAGCCAAGTAAGGCGGGGGGGACCCTACAATGAGCAGTTCTTC

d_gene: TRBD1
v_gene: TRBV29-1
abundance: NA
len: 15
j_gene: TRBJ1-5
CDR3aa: CSVKSPGTGYQPQHF
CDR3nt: TGCAGCGTCAAAAGCCCCGGGACAGGGTATCAGCCCCAGCATTTT

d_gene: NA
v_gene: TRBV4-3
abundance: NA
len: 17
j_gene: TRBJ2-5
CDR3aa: CASSQDSWAGWVGTQYF
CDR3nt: TGCGCCAGCAGCCAAGATAGTTGGGCAGGGTGGGTAGGGACCCAGTACTTC

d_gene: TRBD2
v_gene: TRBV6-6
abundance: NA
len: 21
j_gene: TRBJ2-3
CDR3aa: CASSPSRRLAGPLFCLYTQYF
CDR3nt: TGTGCCAGCAGTCCCTCCCGGAGACTAGCGGGTCCCCTCTTCTGCCTTTATACGCAGTATTTT

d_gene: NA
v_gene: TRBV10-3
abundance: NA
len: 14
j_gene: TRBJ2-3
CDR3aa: CAISDWPSTDTQYF
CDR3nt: TGTGCCATCAGTGATTGGCCCAGCACAGATACGCAGTATTTT

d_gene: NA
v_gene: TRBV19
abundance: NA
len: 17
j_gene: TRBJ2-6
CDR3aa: CASSIRHQGSGANVLTF
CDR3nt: TGTGCCAGTAGTATACGACACCAAGGCTCTGGGGCCAACGTCCTGACTTTC

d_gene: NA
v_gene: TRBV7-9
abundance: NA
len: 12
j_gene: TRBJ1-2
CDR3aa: CASSPDSYGYTF
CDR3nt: TGTGCCAGCAGCCCGGACAGTTACGGCTACACCTTC

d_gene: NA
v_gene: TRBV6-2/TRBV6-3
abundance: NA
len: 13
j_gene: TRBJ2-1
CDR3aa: CASSGTTDNEQFF
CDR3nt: TGTGCCAGCAGCGGAACCACAGACAATGAGCAGTTCTTC

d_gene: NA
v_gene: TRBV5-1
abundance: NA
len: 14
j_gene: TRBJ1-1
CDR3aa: CASSAQGTHTEAFF
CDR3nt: TGCGCCAGCAGCGCACAGGGTACGCACACTGAAGCTTTCTTT

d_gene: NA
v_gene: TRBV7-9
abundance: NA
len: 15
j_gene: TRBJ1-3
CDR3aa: CASSSFRASGNTIYF
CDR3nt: TGTGCCAGCAGTTCATTCCGAGCCTCTGGAAACACCATATATTTT

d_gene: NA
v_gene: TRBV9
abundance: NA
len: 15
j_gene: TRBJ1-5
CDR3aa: CASSVADTDNQPQHF
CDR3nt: TGTGCCAGCAGCGTTGCAGACACGGACAATCAGCCCCAGCATTTT

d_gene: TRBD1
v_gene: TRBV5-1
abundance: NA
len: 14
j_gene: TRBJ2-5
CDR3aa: CASSTTTGEETQYF
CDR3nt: TGCGCCAGCAGCACCACGACAGGGGAAGAGACCCAGTACTTC

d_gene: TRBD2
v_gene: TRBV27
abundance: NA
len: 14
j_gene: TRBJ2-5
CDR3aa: CASSWLGGQETQYF
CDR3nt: TGTGCCAGCAGTTGGTTGGGGGGGCAAGAGACCCAGTACTTC

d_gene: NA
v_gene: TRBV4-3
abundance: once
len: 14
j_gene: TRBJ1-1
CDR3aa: CASSQDLRNTEAFF
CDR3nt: TGCGCCAGCAGCCAAGATCTGCGGAACACTGAAGCTTTCTTT